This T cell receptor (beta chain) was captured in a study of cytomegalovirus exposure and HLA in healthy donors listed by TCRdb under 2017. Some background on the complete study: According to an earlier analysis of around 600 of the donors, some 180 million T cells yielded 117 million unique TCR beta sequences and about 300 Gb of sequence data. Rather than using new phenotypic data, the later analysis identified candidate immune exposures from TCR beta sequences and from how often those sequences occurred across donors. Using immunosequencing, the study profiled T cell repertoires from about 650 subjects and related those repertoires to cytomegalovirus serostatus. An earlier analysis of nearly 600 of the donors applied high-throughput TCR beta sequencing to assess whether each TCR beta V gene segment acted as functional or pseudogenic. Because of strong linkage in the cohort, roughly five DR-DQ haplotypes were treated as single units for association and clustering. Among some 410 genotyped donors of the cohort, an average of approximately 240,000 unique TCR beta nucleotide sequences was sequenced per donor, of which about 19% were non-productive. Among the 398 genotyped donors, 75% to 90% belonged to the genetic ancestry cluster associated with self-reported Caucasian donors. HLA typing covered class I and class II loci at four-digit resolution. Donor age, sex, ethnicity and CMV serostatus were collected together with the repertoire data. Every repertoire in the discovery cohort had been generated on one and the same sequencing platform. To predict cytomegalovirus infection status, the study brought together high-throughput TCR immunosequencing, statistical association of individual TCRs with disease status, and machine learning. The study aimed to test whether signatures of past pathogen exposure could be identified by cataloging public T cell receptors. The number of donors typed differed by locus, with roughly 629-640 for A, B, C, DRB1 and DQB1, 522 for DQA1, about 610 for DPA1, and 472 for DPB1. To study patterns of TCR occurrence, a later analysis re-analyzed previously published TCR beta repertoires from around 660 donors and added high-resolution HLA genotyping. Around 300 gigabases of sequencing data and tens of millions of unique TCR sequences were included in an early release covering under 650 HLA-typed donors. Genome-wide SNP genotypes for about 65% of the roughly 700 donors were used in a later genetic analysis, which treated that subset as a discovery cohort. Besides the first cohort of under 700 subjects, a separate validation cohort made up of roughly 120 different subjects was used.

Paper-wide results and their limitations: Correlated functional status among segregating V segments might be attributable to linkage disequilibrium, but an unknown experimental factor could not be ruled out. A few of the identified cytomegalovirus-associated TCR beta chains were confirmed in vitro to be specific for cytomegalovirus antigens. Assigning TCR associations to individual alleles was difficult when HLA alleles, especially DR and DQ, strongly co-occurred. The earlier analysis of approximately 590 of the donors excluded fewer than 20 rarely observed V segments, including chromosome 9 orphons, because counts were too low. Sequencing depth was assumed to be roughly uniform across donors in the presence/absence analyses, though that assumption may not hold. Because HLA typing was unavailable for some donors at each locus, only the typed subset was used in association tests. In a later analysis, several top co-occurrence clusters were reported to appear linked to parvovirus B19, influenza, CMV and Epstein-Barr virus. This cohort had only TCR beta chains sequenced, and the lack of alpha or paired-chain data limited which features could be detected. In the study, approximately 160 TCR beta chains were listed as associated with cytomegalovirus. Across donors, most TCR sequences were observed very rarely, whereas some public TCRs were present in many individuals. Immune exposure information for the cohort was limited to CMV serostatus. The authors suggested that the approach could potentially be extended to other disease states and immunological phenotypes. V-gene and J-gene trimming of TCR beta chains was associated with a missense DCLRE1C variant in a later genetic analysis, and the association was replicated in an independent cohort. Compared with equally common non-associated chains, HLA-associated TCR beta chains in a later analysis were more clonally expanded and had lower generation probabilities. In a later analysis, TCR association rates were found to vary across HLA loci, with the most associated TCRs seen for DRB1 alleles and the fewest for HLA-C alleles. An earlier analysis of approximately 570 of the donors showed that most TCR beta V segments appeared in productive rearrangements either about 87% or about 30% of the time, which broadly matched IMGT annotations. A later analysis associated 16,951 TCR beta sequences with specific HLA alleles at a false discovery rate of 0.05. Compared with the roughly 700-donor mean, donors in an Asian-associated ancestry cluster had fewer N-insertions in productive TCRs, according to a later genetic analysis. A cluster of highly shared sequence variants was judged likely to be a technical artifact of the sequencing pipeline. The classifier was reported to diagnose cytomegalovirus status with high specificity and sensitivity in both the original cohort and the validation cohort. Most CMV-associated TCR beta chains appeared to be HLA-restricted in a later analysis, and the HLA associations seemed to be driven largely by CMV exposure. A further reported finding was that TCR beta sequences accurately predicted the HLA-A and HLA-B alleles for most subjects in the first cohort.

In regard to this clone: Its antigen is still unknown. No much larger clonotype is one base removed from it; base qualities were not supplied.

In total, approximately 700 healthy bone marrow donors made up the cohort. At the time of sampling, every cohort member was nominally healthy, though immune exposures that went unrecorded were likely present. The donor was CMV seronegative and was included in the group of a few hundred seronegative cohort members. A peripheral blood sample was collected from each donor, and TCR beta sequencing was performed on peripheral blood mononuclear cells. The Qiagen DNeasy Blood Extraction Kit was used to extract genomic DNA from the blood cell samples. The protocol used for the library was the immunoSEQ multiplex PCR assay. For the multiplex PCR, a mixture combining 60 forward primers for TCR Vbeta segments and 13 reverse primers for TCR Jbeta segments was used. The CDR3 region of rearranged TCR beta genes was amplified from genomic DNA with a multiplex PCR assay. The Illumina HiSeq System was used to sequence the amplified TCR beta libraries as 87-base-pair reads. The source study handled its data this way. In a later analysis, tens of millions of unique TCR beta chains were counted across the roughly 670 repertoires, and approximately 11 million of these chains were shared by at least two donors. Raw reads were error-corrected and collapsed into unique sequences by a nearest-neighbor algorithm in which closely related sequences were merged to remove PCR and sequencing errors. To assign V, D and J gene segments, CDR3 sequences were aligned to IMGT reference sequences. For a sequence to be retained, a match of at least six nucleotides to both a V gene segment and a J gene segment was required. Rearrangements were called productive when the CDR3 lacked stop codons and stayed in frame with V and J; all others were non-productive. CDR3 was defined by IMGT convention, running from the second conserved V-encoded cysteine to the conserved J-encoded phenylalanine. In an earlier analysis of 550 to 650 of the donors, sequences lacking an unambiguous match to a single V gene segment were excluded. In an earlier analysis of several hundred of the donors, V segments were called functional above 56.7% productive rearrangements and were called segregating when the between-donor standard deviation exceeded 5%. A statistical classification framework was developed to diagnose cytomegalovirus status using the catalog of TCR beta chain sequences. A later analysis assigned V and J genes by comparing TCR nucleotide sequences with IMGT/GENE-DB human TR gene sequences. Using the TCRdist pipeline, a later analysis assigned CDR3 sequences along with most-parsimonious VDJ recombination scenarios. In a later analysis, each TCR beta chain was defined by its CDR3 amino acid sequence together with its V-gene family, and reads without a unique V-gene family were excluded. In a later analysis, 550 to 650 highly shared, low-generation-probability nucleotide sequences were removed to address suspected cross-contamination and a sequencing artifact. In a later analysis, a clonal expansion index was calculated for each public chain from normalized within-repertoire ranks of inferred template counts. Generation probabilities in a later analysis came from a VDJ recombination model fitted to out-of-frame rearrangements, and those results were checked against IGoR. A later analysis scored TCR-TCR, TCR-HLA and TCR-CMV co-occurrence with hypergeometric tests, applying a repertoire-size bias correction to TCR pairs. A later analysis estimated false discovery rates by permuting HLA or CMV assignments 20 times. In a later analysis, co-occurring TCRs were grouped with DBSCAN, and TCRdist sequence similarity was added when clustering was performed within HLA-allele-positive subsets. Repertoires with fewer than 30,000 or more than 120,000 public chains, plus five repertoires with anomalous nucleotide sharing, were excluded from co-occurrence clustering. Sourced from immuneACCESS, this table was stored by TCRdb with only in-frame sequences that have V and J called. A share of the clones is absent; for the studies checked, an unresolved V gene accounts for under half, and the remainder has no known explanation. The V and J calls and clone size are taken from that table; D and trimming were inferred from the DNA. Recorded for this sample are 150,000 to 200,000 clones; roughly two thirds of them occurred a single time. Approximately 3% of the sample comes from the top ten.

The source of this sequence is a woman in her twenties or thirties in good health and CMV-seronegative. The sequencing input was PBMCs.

The DNA is as follows: TGTGCCAGCAGTCCGACAGGGGTTAACTATGGCTACACCTTC. Its protein is CASSPTGVNYGYTF. The receptor chain draws on TRBV6-5 and TRBJ1-2; 8 central nucleotides agree with TRBD1. The CDR3 starts with the cysteine, ends with the phenylalanine, and has 14 residues. CDR3 DNA only is kept here, 42 bases in frame from base 1. The germline V gene supplies CDR1 MNHEY and CDR2 SVGAGI. Ends trimmed: V by 5 bases, J by 1 base; bases unmatched to a gene: 3.